The clone carrying this T cell receptor beta chain was observed a single time. Its target is unknown. CDR3 length equals 15 residues. Germline V gene data show CDR1 as SGHNT and CDR2 as YYREEE (reference sequence). Unmatched junction bases numbered 3, after V lost 0 bases and J lost 4 bases. The protocol was immunoSEQ multiplex PCR, while the TCRdb copy is restricted to in-frame clones and leaves out a portion. The table has more than 65,000 clones, around 92% seen once. The data were taken from a study of graft-versus-host responses after intestinal transplantation. Across the whole study: The transplants performed in recipients were multivisceral, liver-intestinal, or isolated intestinal.

This receptor was obtained from a human donor who was the organ donor for an intestinal transplant. The genes are TRBV5-4 and TRBJ1-2; 10 bases agree with TRBD1. The sequenced sample was unstimulated CD8+ T cells sorted from spleen or lymph node cells, obtained before transplant. The CDR3 loop reads CASSLGTGGSYGYTF. In nucleotides, the CDR3 is TGTGCCAGCAGCTTGGGGACAGGGGGAAGCTATGGCTACACCTTC.